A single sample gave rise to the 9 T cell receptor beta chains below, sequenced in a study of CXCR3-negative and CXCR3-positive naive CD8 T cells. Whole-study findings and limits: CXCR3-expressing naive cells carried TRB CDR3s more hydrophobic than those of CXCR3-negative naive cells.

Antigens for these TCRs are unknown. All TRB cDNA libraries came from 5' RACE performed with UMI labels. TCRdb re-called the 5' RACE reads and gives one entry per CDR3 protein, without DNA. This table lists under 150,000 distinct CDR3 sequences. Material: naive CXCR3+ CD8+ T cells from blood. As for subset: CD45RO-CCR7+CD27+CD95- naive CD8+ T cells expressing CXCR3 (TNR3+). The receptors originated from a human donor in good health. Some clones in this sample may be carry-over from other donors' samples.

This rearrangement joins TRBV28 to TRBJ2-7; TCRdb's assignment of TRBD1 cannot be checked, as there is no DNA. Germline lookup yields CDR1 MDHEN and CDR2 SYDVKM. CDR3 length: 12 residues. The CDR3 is CASTNQGYEQYF.

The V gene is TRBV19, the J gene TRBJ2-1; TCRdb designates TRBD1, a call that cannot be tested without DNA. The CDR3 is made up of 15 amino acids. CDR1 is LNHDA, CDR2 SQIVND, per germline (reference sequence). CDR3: CASTSSGATRQKQFF.

The CDR3 loop reads CASSFGGDGYTF. The V gene is TRBV7-9, the J gene TRBJ1-2; TCRdb's D call, TRBD1, is unchecked because there is no DNA. CDR3 length: 12 amino acids. Germline V gene sequence: CDR1 SEHNR, CDR2 FQNEAQ (reference sequence). Together with reference TRBV7-9 and TRBJ1-2, the CDR3 gives the full variable domain: DTGVSQNPRHKITKRGQNVTFRCDPISEHNRLYWYRQTLGQGPEFLTYFQNEAQLEKSRLLSDRFSAERPKGSFSTLEIQRTEQGDSAMYLCASSFGGDGYTFGSGTRLTVV.

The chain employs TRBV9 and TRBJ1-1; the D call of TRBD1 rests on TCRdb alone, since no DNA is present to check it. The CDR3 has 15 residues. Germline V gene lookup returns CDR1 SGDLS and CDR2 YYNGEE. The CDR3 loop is CASSVVTGVSAEAFF.

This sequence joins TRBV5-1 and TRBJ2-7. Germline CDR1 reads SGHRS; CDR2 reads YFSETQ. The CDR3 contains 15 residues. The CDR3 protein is CASSLGASQAYEQYF.

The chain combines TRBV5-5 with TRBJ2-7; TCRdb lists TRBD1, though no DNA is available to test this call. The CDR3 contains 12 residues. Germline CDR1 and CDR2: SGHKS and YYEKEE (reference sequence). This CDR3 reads CASSIGGYEQYF.

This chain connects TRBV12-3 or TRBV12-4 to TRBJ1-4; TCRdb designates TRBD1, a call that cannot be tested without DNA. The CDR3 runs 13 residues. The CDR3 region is CASTPSVFEKLFF.

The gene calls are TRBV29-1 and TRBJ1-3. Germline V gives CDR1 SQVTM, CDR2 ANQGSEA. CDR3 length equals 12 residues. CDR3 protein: CSSVGAGNTIYF.

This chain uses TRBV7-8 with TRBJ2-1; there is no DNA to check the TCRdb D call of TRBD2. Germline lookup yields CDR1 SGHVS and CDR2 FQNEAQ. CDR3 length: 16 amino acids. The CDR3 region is CASSSLAGGLDNEKFF.